The source of this T cell receptor (beta chain) is a study of CD8 T cells in Susac syndrome. Roughly 0.45 to 1 ug RNA was reverse transcribed with random hexamers. TCR beta CDR3 was amplified by immunoSEQ covering 54 Vbeta and 13 Jbeta. TCRdb fed the immunoSEQ multiplex PCR reads into MiXCR, producing one record per CDR3 protein. The sample records about 100,000 distinct CDR3 sequences, 90% to 95% being singletons. CDR3 length: 13 amino acids. The ends were cut back, 2 bases at V and 6 bases at J, with 10 bases in the middle. FACS was used to enrich TEMRA cells, whereas the CD8+ and CD4+ T cells were obtained by negative isolation.

This receptor was taken from a human donor in good health. The rearrangement uses TRBV12-3 or TRBV12-4 and TRBJ1-2; D remains unclear. The sequenced sample consisted of CD8+ T cells from PBMCs. CDR3 DNA: TGTGCCAGCAGTTTACCCAGAAGGGATGGCTACACCTTC. Encoded protein: CASSLPRRDGYTF.